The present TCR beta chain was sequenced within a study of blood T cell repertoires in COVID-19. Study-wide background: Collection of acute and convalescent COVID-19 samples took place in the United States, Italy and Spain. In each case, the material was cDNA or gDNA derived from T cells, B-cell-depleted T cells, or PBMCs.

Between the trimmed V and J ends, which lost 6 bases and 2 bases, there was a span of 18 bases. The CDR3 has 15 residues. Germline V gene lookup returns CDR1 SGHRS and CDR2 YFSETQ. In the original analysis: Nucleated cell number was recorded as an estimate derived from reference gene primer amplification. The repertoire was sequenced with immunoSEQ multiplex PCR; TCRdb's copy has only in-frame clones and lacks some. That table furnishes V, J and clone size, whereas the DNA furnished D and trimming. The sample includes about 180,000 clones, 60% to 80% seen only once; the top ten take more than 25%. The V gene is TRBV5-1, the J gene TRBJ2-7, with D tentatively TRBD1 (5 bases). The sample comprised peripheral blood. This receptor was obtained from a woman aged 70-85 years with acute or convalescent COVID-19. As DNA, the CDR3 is TGCGCCAGCACCCTGGGCGCAGGGCTTACCTACGAGCAGTACTTC. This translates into CASTLGAGLTYEQYF.